This T cell receptor (beta chain) is from a study of response to subunit inactivated influenza vaccine. This clonotype was found a few times. V lost 8 bases and J lost 0, with 10 bases in between. Per the germline V gene, CDR1 is MDHEN and CDR2 is SYDVKM. This CDR3 contains 13 residues. In TCRdb, the RT-PCR reads were re-called with MiXCR into one record per CDR3 protein. The sample yields some 500,000 distinct CDR3 sequences, 10% to 15% seen once. The chain links TRBV28 to TRBJ1-2; D not certain. The sequenced sample was PBMCs from blood, obtained about 40 days after vaccination. This TCR came from a man between 45 and 60 years old who received an inactivated influenza vaccine. CDR3 in amino acids: CASGVMANYGYTF. In DNA, the CDR3 is TGTGCCAGCGGGGTTATGGCTAACTATGGCTACACCTTC.